The present T cell receptor (beta chain) was sequenced within a study of control samples from healthy donors and cancer patients. Using immunoSEQ multiplex PCR, the repertoire was profiled, and TCRdb retains in-frame clones only, with some absent. The table lists roughly 150,000 clones, roughly 92% of them singletons, with under 2.5% in the top ten. Per germline, CDR1 SGHAT and CDR2 FQNNGV. Trimming cost V 4 bases and J 1 base, with 23 bases left between them. The CDR3 extends over 19 amino acids. The gene calls are TRBV11-2 and TRBJ1-3; D may be TRBD1 (5 bases). The clonotype comes from a man in his fifties or sixties in good health. What was sequenced was blood. The chain's CDR3 is CASSSSRPKAGTSGNTIYF. The CDR3 DNA reads as TGTGCCAGCAGCTCATCCCGCCCTAAGGCCGGGACGTCTGGAAACACCATATATTTT.